This T cell receptor (beta chain) was obtained from a study of PD-1 blockade in mismatch repair-deficient tumors. Findings of the study overall: Tumor-resident clones, often absent from pretreatment blood, expanded after pembrolizumab and then contracted.

Profiling relied on immunoSEQ multiplex PCR, and the TCRdb table lists in-frame clones only, not all of them. The repertoire holds about 130,000 clones, with about 90% as singletons. On this clone: What it binds is not known.

The CDR3 runs to 13 residues. In germline, CDR1 is MGHRA, CDR2 YSYEKL. Trimming removed 4 bases at V and 8 bases at J, with 14 bases between. The receptor comes from an adult with mismatch repair-deficient cancer. The rearrangement uses TRBV4-1 and TRBJ1-2; D is unclear. The sequenced sample was peripheral blood, obtained approximately 72 weeks after starting pembrolizumab. For the CDR3, the DNA is TGCGCCAGCAGCCGCCTGGTAGGAGGAGGCTACACCTTC. Translating gives CASSRLVGGGYTF.